These T cell receptor beta chains were read from a single sample in a study of cytomegalovirus exposure and HLA in healthy donors. Assay: immunoSEQ multiplex PCR; the TCRdb copy retains only in-frame clones and omits some. The table has over 95,000 clones, 74% seen once. The sample taken for sequencing was PBMCs. These TCRs come from a human donor in good health. Both conserved end residues are part of each CDR3. D genes are given only for firm matches. The size field is filled for only some rows; it gives once, few, many or a size class.

v_call,d_call,j_call,clone_size,cdr3_length,cdr3_aa,cdr3_nt
TRBV5-1,TRBD2,TRBJ2-5,NA,17,CASSLLSVVAGAETQYF,TGCGCCAGCAGCTTGCTTAGCGTTGTAGCGGGGGCAGAGACCCAGTACTTC
TRBV6-5,NA,TRBJ1-5,NA,14,CASSLDSRNQPQHF,TGTGCCAGCAGTTTGGACAGCCGGAATCAGCCCCAGCATTTT
TRBV7-9,TRBD1,TRBJ2-7,NA,15,CASSSTWDRGYEQYF,TGTGCCAGCAGCAGCACTTGGGACAGGGGCTACGAGCAGTACTTC
TRBV30,TRBD1,TRBJ1-5,few,17,CAWSPTGVLLGNQPQHF,TGTGCCTGGAGTCCAACAGGGGTTTTGCTTGGCAATCAGCCCCAGCATTTT
TRBV5-8,NA,TRBJ2-3,NA,16,CASSSKSKAGTDTQYF,TGTGCCAGCAGCTCCAAATCCAAAGCCGGCACAGATACGCAGTATTTT
TRBV9,NA,TRBJ2-2,NA,14,CASSVGDLGLELFF,TGTGCCAGCAGCGTAGGTGATCTGGGACTCGAGCTGTTTTTT
TRBV21-1,NA,TRBJ1-2,NA,16,CASSIRTGKDICGYTF,TGTGCCAGCAGCATCCGGACAGGAAAAGATATATGTGGCTACACCTTC
TRBV6-5,NA,TRBJ2-7,NA,16,CASSYVSRESSYEQYF,TGTGCCAGCAGTTACGTTTCCCGGGAGAGCTCCTACGAGCAGTACTTC
TRBV5-5,TRBD1,TRBJ2-5,NA,18,CASSLAAGTVLSQETQYF,TGTGCCAGCAGCTTGGCAGCAGGGACAGTGCTATCTCAAGAGACCCAGTACTTC
TRBV2,NA,TRBJ2-2,few,15,CASTYWTGRDGELFF,TGTGCCAGCACTTATTGGACAGGGAGGGACGGGGAGCTGTTTTTT
TRBV29-1,TRBD1,TRBJ2-7,NA,11,CSVSLGQGEYF,TGCAGCGTTAGTCTGGGACAGGGCGAGTACTTC
TRBV5-1,NA,TRBJ1-2,NA,15,CASSVGPGNKGGYTF,TGCGCCAGCAGCGTAGGACCCGGGAACAAAGGTGGCTACACCTTC
TRBV7-9,NA,TRBJ2-2,NA,13,CASRTDSTGELFF,TGTGCCAGCAGGACGGACAGCACCGGGGAGCTGTTTTTT
TRBV2,NA,TRBJ1-4,NA,15,CASSEKPVENEKLFF,TGTGCCAGCAGTGAAAAGCCTGTTGAAAATGAAAAACTGTTTTTT
TRBV7-8,NA,TRBJ1-5,NA,13,CASSQSPNQPQHF,TGTGCCAGCAGCCAATCCCCCAATCAGCCCCAGCATTTT
TRBV7-2,NA,TRBJ1-2,NA,16,CASSLALEGINYGYTF,TGTGCCAGCAGCTTAGCGCTGGAGGGAATTAACTATGGCTACACCTTC
TRBV5-4,TRBD1,TRBJ1-1,NA,16,CASSLASNRGLTEAFF,TGTGCCAGCAGCTTGGCCTCGAACAGGGGATTGACTGAAGCTTTCTTT
TRBV11-3,TRBD2,TRBJ2-1,NA,15,CASSKGLAGGNEQFF,TGTGCCAGCAGCAAAGGACTAGCGGGAGGGAATGAGCAGTTCTTC
TRBV5-1,TRBD2,TRBJ2-5,NA,16,CASSGRGDEVSVTQYF,TGCGCCAGCAGCGGGCGGGGGGATGAGGTTTCGGTGACCCAGTACTTC
TRBV2,NA,TRBJ2-1,NA,10,CATERDEQFF,TGTGCCACAGAACGGGATGAGCAGTTCTTC
TRBV30,NA,TRBJ2-7,few,14,CAWNAHGVTYEQYF,TGTGCCTGGAACGCGCACGGGGTAACCTACGAGCAGTACTTC
TRBV6-1,NA,TRBJ1-6,NA,14,CASSAQGKGSPLHF,TGTGCCAGCAGTGCACAGGGCAAAGGTTCACCCCTCCACTTT
TRBV18,NA,TRBJ1-4,NA,15,CASEKDRSTNEKLFF,TGTGCCAGCGAGAAAGACAGGTCAACTAATGAAAAACTGTTTTTT
TRBV9,NA,TRBJ2-3,NA,14,CASSVAGFADTRYF,TGTGCCAGCAGCGTAGCAGGGTTCGCAGATACGCGGTATTTT
TRBV7-9,NA,TRBJ2-7,NA,14,CASSPRDARHEQYF,TGTGCCAGCAGCCCGCGGGACGCCCGCCACGAGCAGTACTTC
TRBV7-3,TRBD2,TRBJ2-1,NA,15,CASSLGAGGYNEQFF,TGTGCCAGCAGCTTAGGAGCGGGGGGGTACAATGAGCAGTTCTTC
TRBV19,TRBD2,TRBJ2-1,NA,16,CASKPLRGGIYNEQFF,TGTGCCAGTAAACCGCTCCGGGGGGGGATCTACAATGAGCAGTTCTTC
TRBV5-1,TRBD1,TRBJ1-1,NA,18,CASSLGGTGWRLNTEAFF,TGCGCCAGCAGCTTGGGCGGGACAGGGTGGAGATTGAACACTGAAGCTTTCTTT
TRBV6-6,TRBD1,TRBJ1-2,few,14,CASSLDRGVQGYTF,TGTGCCAGCAGTCTTGACAGGGGGGTCCAAGGCTACACCTTC
TRBV6-4,TRBD2,TRBJ2-3,NA,15,CASSDGGGSTDTQYF,TGTGCCAGCAGTGACGGCGGGGGAAGCACAGATACGCAGTATTTT
TRBV25-1,NA,TRBJ2-2,NA,14,CASRSEVHTGELFF,TGTGCCAGCAGGTCTGAGGTGCACACCGGGGAGCTGTTTTTT
TRBV5-1,NA,TRBJ2-1,NA,14,CASSFGNSYNEQFF,TGCGCCAGCAGCTTCGGTAACTCCTACAATGAGCAGTTCTTC
TRBV4-2,NA,TRBJ2-7,NA,20,CASSQEGLVVGTPSSYEQYF,TGTGCCAGCAGCCAAGAAGGTTTAGTTGTAGGGACACCGAGCTCCTACGAGCAGTACTTC
TRBV10-2,TRBD2,TRBJ2-2,NA,15,CASLLAGPNTGELFF,TGCGCCAGCCTTTTAGCGGGCCCGAACACCGGGGAGCTGTTTTTT
TRBV5-1,TRBD2,TRBJ2-7,NA,14,CASNREGSSYEQYF,TGCGCCAGCAATCGGGAGGGGAGCTCCTACGAGCAGTACTTC
TRBV18,NA,TRBJ1-1,NA,16,CASSPGRTVPNTEAFF,TGTGCCAGCTCACCCGGTCGGACAGTTCCGAACACTGAAGCTTTCTTT
TRBV14,NA,TRBJ1-1,NA,16,CASSQSLARKNTEAFF,TGTGCCAGCAGCCAAAGTTTGGCCAGGAAGAACACTGAAGCTTTCTTT
TRBV30,NA,TRBJ1-6,NA,15,CAWSVQRGRGSPLHF,TGTGCCTGGAGTGTACAACGTGGCAGGGGATCACCCCTCCACTTT
TRBV6-6,NA,TRBJ2-4,NA,13,CATIDLAKNIQYF,TGTGCCACCATCGACTTAGCCAAAAACATTCAGTACTTC
TRBV4-3,TRBD1,TRBJ2-7,NA,15,CASSPGQGVGYEQYF,TGCGCCAGCAGCCCAGGACAGGGCGTCGGCTACGAGCAGTACTTC
TRBV14,TRBD1,TRBJ1-1,NA,13,CASSRGLNTEAFF,TGTGCCAGTTCTAGGGGGCTGAACACTGAAGCTTTCTTT
TRBV28,TRBD2,TRBJ2-7,NA,11,CRTSGGYEQYF,TGTAGGACTAGCGGGGGATACGAGCAGTACTTC
TRBV6-4,TRBD1,TRBJ2-5,NA,15,CASNRDRGYQETQYF,TGTGCCAGCAACCGGGACAGGGGGTACCAAGAGACCCAGTACTTC
TRBV6-5,NA,TRBJ1-1,NA,14,CASSESWGDTEAFF,TGTGCCAGCAGTGAAAGTTGGGGGGACACTGAAGCTTTCTTT
TRBV5-1,NA,TRBJ1-1,NA,13,CASMEQGGTEAFF,TGCGCCAGCATGGAACAGGGAGGGACTGAAGCTTTCTTT
TRBV29-1,TRBD1,TRBJ2-1,NA,14,CSVDRGQGGNEQFF,TGCAGCGTTGATAGGGGACAGGGAGGGAATGAGCAGTTCTTC
TRBV28,NA,TRBJ1-2,NA,15,CASSLGNRVIYGYTF,TGTGCCAGCAGTTTAGGGAACAGGGTAATCTATGGCTACACCTTC
TRBV30,TRBD1,TRBJ1-6,NA,14,CAWTPGQGHSPLHF,TGTGCCTGGACCCCGGGACAGGGCCATTCACCCCTCCACTTT
TRBV4-3,NA,TRBJ1-5,NA,14,CASSQTGSNQPQHF,TGCGCCAGCAGCCAAACCGGGTCCAATCAGCCCCAGCATTTT
TRBV7-2,NA,TRBJ1-2,once,14,CASSQTGEPDGYTF,TGTGCCAGCAGCCAAACGGGGGAACCGGATGGCTACACCTTC
TRBV5-1,TRBD1,TRBJ2-3,NA,15,CASSLYGQGPDTQYF,TGCGCCAGCAGCTTGTACGGACAGGGCCCAGATACGCAGTATTTT
TRBV14,TRBD1,TRBJ2-2,NA,16,CASSQPGQGYTGELFF,TGTGCCAGCAGCCAGCCGGGACAGGGGTACACCGGGGAGCTGTTTTTT
TRBV6-6,NA,TRBJ2-3,NA,16,CASRGRTEQRTDTQYF,TGTGCCAGCAGAGGAAGGACTGAACAACGCACAGATACGCAGTATTTT
TRBV5-1,TRBD2,TRBJ2-7,NA,15,CASSLARREDYEQYF,TGCGCCAGCAGCTTGGCCCGGCGGGAGGACTACGAGCAGTACTTC
TRBV25-1,TRBD1,TRBJ2-2,NA,15,CASRGTGAAPKALFF,TGTGCCAGCAGGGGGACAGGGGCCGCCCCGAAGGCGCTGTTTTTT
TRBV4-2,NA,TRBJ1-1,NA,13,CASSREGNTEAFF,TGTGCCAGCAGCCGGGAGGGGAACACTGAAGCTTTCTTT
TRBV7-2,NA,TRBJ1-2,NA,16,CASSLASLQPNYGYTF,TGTGCCAGCAGCTTAGCAAGTTTACAGCCCAACTATGGCTACACCTTC
TRBV15,NA,TRBJ1-1,NA,13,CATSITGNTEAFF,TGTGCCACCAGCATAACAGGGAACACTGAAGCTTTCTTT
TRBV19,TRBD1,TRBJ1-6,few,14,CASTTTGRVSPLHF,TGTGCCAGTACTACGACAGGGAGAGTTTCACCCCTCCACTTT
TRBV28,TRBD1,TRBJ2-5,NA,14,CASSSQTGIDTQYF,TGTGCCAGCAGTTCCCAGACAGGGATTGACACCCAGTACTTC